This T cell receptor (beta chain) derives from a study of T cells in Graves' hyperthyroidism and ophthalmopathy. This clonotype was detected only a few times. The antigen remains unidentified. Study findings and constraints: Most thyroid-expanded clonotypes above 0.001 were also found in blood.

The CDR3 is made up of 17 amino acids. The germline gives CDR1 MGHRA, CDR2 YSYEKL. V lost 3 bases and J lost 0, with 17 bases in between. Template material for amplifying TCR beta CDR3 regions consisted of RNA transcripts. RT-PCR in the first round (using the HTBI primer set) targeted the TCR CDR3. TCRdb reanalysed the multiplex PCR reads using MiXCR and keeps one entry per CDR3 protein. The table has fewer than 500,000 distinct CDR3 sequences, approximately 14% seen once. The V call is TRBV4-1, the J call TRBJ1-1; no clear D. Sample: blood. The source is a woman under 40 with Graves' ophthalmopathy. CDR3 sequence: CASSHPRRRQLNTEAFF. The DNA of the CDR3 is TGCGCCAGCAGCCACCCGCGACGACGGCAGCTGAACACTGAAGCTTTCTTT.